This T cell receptor beta chain came from a study of T-cell reconstitution after alpha-beta-depleted transplantation in children. Findings and limits, study-wide: Alpha-beta T cells about two months after transplant reportedly derived from several hundred expanded graft clones. In some patients, recipient T cells and intrathymic progenitors surviving conditioning explained high day-60 diversity. T-cell numbers and diversity, one year after transplant, stemmed largely from T cells that were newly produced.

During its preparation, the TCRbeta library received unique molecular identifiers. Using its own MiXCR run on the PCR reads, TCRdb lists one record per CDR3 protein. This sample carries about 490,000 distinct CDR3 sequences, roughly 10% of them seen once, and the ten largest clones take roughly 2.1%. This clonotype was recorded at least ten times. Its antigen is currently unknown. The CDR3 extends over 14 amino acids. The germline gives CDR1 MDHEN, CDR2 SYDVKM. V was pared by 5 bases and J by 8 bases, with 6 bases of the junction left unmatched. This sample comprised PBMCs, obtained before TCRalphabeta/CD19-depleted stem cell transplant. The chain uses TRBV28 and TRBJ1-4; TRBD1 matches 9 bases. The clonotype was recovered from a child aged 2-15 years with inherited bone marrow failure, due to receive a stem cell transplant. CDR3 sequence: CASSDTGGEEKLFF. The DNA for the CDR3 is TGTGCCAGCAGTGACACAGGGGGCGAGGAAAAACTGTTTTTT.